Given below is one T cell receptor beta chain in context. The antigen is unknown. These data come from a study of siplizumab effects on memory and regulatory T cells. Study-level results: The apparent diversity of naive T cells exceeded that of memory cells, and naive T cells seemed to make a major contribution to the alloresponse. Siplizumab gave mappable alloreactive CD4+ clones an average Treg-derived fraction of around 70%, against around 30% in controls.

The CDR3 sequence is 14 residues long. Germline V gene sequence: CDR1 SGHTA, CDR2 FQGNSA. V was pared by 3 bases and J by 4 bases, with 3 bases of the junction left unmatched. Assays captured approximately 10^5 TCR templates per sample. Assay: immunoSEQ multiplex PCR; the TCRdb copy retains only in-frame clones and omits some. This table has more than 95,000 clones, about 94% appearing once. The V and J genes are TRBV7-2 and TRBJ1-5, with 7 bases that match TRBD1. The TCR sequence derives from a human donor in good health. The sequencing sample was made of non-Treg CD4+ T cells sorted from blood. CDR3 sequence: CASSFGQANQPQHF. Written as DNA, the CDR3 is TGTGCCAGCAGCTTTGGACAGGCGAATCAGCCCCAGCATTTT.